What follows are 15 T cell receptor beta chains derived from one specimen sequenced in a study of blood T cell repertoires in COVID-19. Sequenced by immunoSEQ multiplex PCR; TCRdb stores in-frame clones only, minus some. Among about 400,000 clones listed, 89% were seen once. The specimen was PBMCs or T cells enriched from blood (not recorded which). The source of these receptors is a woman aged 25 to 39 who had recovered from COVID-19.

CDR3 DNA: TGTGCCATCACGGGAGGGTCCTACGAGCAGTACTTC. Its protein is CAITGGSYEQYF. The genes are TRBV10-3 and TRBJ2-7; 8 nucleotides align to TRBD2. CDR3 length: 12 amino acids. With 7 bases clipped from V and 1 base from J, the junction kept 0 bases outside the gene matches. Germline V gene sequence: CDR1 ENHRY, CDR2 SYGVKD.

The rearrangement links TRBV7-9 to TRBJ1-4, with TRBD1 matching over 7 bases. With V trimmed by 5 bases and J by 5 bases, 5 bases remained unmatched. Looked up from germline, CDR1 is SEHNR and CDR2 is FQNEAQ (reference sequence). This CDR3 region has 14 residues. The CDR3: CASSQTGRNEKLFF. The CDR3 coding sequence is TGTGCCAGCAGCCAGACAGGGAGGAATGAAAAACTGTTTTTT.

The chain is built from TRBV3-1 (or the pseudogene TRBV3-2) and TRBJ1-3; maybe TRBD1 (5 bases). The CDR3 extends over 14 amino acids. V was pared by 0 bases and J by 6 bases, with 9 bases between. Germline V lookup: CDR1 LGHDT, CDR2 YNNKEL (reference sequence). The DNA of the CDR3 is TGTGCCAGCAGCCAAGACAGGGTTTCAAACACCATATATTTT. This translates into CASSQDRVSNTIYF.

The V gene is TRBV27, the J gene TRBJ2-7; tentative D call: TRBD1 (5 bases). The CDR3 has 13 residues. CDR1 and CDR2 from the germline V gene are MNHEY and SMNVEV (reference sequence). Trimming removed 5 bases at V and 3 bases at J, with 11 bases between. The CDR3 region is CASSADSRYEQYF. The DNA of the CDR3 is TGTGCCAGCAGTGCAGACAGTCGCTACGAGCAGTACTTC.

The genes are TRBV5-6 and TRBJ1-1, with unresolved D. The CDR3 covers 15 residues. CDR1 is SGHDT and CDR2 is YYEEEE in the germline V gene. Trimming shortened V by 4 bases and J by 6 bases, and 19 bases separated the two germline ends. Here the CDR3 reads CASSPVVTLSAEAFF. The CDR3, as DNA: TGTGCCAGCAGCCCGGTCGTTACGCTTTCCGCTGAAGCTTTCTTT.

The J gene is TRBJ2-7, the V gene TRBV30; TRBD2 matches 7 bases. Germline values: CDR1 GTSNPN, CDR2 SVGIG (reference sequence). This CDR3 is 14 amino acids long. V was clipped by 2 bases and J by 2 bases; unmatched bases: 6. The CDR3 bases are TGTGCCTGGAGTTGGGAGGGGCCTACCTACGAGCAGTACTTC. This codes for CAWSWEGPTYEQYF.

The chain links TRBV16 to TRBJ2-7, with 11 bases matching TRBD1. Germline V gives CDR1 KGHSY, CDR2 FQNENV. The trim removed 4 bases at V and 3 bases at J, leaving 8 bases unmatched. The CDR3 has 16 residues. In DNA, the CDR3 is TGTGCCAGCAGCCCAGGGGACAGGGGGGTGCTCTACGAGCAGTACTTC. It translates to CASSPGDRGVLYEQYF.

This clone appeared a single time. This rearrangement joins TRBV3-1 (or the pseudogene TRBV3-2) to TRBJ2-2, with D possibly being TRBD2 (7 bases). CDR3 size: 17 residues. V gave up 0 bases and J gave up 4 bases, with 15 bases separating them. The germline gives CDR1 LGHDT, CDR2 YNNKEL (reference sequence). The DNA for the CDR3 is TGTGCCAGCAGCCAAGATCGAGGGGGGGTTAGCACCGGGGAGCTGTTTTTT. As protein: CASSQDRGGVSTGELFF.

This rearrangement joins TRBV3-1 (or the pseudogene TRBV3-2) to TRBJ2-4; 9 bases agree with TRBD1. This CDR3 region has 14 residues. V shed 8 bases, J shed 0 bases, and the junction held 2 bases outside the gene matches. CDR1 is LGHDT and CDR2 is YNNKEL in the germline V gene (reference sequence). The CDR3 nucleotides read TGTGCCAGCGGGGGACAGGGAGCCAAAAACATTCAGTACTTC. Translating gives CASGGQGAKNIQYF.

The V call is TRBV28, the J call TRBJ2-1; D gene unclear. Germline CDR1 reads MDHEN; CDR2 reads SYDVKM. Trimming removed 2 bases at V and 8 bases at J, with 10 bases between. The CDR3 contains 13 residues. DNA of the CDR3: TGTGCCAGCAGTTTAAGGATGGGCCATGAGCAGTTCTTC. As protein: CASSLRMGHEQFF. Based on the CDR3 plus reference TRBV28 and TRBJ2-1, the full variable domain is DVKVTQSSRYLVKRTGEKVFLECVQDMDHENMFWYRQDPGLGLRLIYFSYDVKMKEKGDIPEGYSVSREKKERFSLILESASTNQTSMYLCASSLRMGHEQFFGPGTRLTVL.

This chain links TRBV6-1 with TRBJ2-5; D not resolved. V lost 0 bases and J lost 3, with 8 bases in between. This CDR3 has 14 amino acids. Germline CDR1 and CDR2: MNHNS and SASEGT. In DNA form, the CDR3 reads TGTGCCAGCAGTGAAGCCTGGGCAGAAGAGACCCAGTACTTC. This gives the protein CASSEAWAEETQYF.

The genes are TRBV18 and TRBJ2-7; 7 bases agree with TRBD1. The CDR3 is 14 residues long. Germline CDR1 reads KGHSH; CDR2 reads LQKENI. The V segment lost 3 bases and the J segment 4 bases; nucleotides outside the gene matches: 6. The CDR3 DNA is TGTGCCAGCTCACCGAAGGGACAGAATTACGAGCAGTACTTC. Protein: CASSPKGQNYEQYF.

The chain links TRBV6-5 to TRBJ1-2; 9 bases match TRBD1. The V gene end was trimmed by 7 bases and the J gene end by 8 bases; junction bases not matched to a gene: 5. The CDR3 is made up of 12 amino acids. Germline CDR1 reads MNHEY; CDR2 reads SVGAGI. The CDR3 region is CASTPTGGGYTF. The CDR3 DNA follows: TGTGCCAGCACCCCGACAGGGGGAGGCTACACCTTC.

The CDR3 sequence: CASSQENSRAGGPREQYF. The CDR3 region has the DNA TGTGCCAGCAGCCAAGAAAATTCCCGGGCGGGGGGGCCTCGGGAGCAGTACTTC. The V call is TRBV4-2, the J call TRBJ2-7; TRBD2 aligns across 9 bases. Germline lookup yields CDR1 LGHNA and CDR2 YNFKEQ. V lost 0 bases and J lost 7; bases outside the gene matches: 16. This CDR3 is 18 amino acids long.

V gene TRBV30 combines with J gene TRBJ1-5; a weak D match, TRBD1 (5 bases). Trimming left V 3 bases short and J 3 bases short, with 9 bases between. Germline CDR1 and CDR2: GTSNPN and SVGIG (reference sequence). The CDR3 spans 13 residues. The CDR3 spells CAWREGVNQPQHF. CDR3 coding DNA: TGTGCCTGGAGAGAAGGGGTCAATCAGCCCCAGCATTTT.